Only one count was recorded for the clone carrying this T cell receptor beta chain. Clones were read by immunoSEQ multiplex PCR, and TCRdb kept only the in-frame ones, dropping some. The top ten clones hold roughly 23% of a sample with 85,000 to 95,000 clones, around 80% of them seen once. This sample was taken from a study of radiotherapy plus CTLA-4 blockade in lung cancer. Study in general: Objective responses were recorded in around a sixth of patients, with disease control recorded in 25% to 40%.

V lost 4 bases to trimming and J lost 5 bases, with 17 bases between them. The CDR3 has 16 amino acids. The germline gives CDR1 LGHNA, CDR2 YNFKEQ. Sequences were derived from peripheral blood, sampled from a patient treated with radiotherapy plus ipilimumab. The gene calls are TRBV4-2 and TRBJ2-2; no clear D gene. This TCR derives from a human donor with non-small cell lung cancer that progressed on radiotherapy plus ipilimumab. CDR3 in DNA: TGTGCCAGCAGCCGCCAAGGTTCGCCGGTAACCGGGGAGCTGTTTTTT. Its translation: CASSRQGSPVTGELFF.